The TCR beta chain under discussion was sequenced for a study of blood T cell repertoires in COVID-19. Across the whole study: Samples representing acute and convalescent COVID-19 were sourced from the United States, Italy and Spain. The analysed material was cDNA or gDNA that came from T cells, B-cell-depleted T cells, or PBMCs.

Per germline, CDR1 SGHRS and CDR2 YFSETQ. V was trimmed by 1 base and J by 7 bases, leaving 11 bases between them. This CDR3 is 13 amino acids long. Generated by immunoSEQ multiplex PCR, the TCRdb table keeps only in-frame clones and is missing some. The sample lists some 240,000 clones, roughly nine tenths seen once, with about 4.6% in the top ten. The clonotype originates from a woman aged 40 to 50 who had recovered from COVID-19. The chain couples TRBV5-1 to TRBJ1-1; tentatively, D is TRBD1 (6 bases). Sequencing was done on a sample of peripheral blood. CDR3 nucleotides: TGCGCCAGCAGCTTGCAACAGGGCGGTGAAGCTTTCTTT. Translating it yields CASSLQQGGEAFF.